The rows below give T cell receptor beta chains drawn from one sample of a study of blood T cell repertoires in COVID-19. The repertoire was sequenced with immunoSEQ multiplex PCR; TCRdb's copy has only in-frame clones and lacks some. The data show 150,000 to 200,000 clones, about nine tenths seen once. The specimen was peripheral blood. These receptors were collected from a man younger than 35 with acute or convalescent COVID-19. Each CDR3 is given without its conserved first and last residue. Fields, in order: V gene, clone size, D gene, CDR3 protein. The D gene is left open where the match is weak. For some rows the clone size is stated as once, few or many, or as a class when expanded; others skip it.

V gene: TRBV20-1; clone size: -; D gene: -; CDR3 protein: SAITCQPQH
V gene: TRBV5-4; clone size: -; D gene: TRBD1; CDR3 protein: ASSLGTGFYEQY
V gene: TRBV9; clone size: -; D gene: TRBD1; CDR3 protein: ASSVEVVGTANTEAF
V gene: TRBV5-4; clone size: -; D gene: TRBD1; CDR3 protein: ASSLTGVTYEQY
V gene: TRBV7-9; clone size: -; D gene: -; CDR3 protein: ASSPQVQLYNEKLF
V gene: TRBV19; clone size: -; D gene: -; CDR3 protein: ASSIDQSGNYGYT
V gene: TRBV19; clone size: once; D gene: -; CDR3 protein: ASRRTTNYGYT
V gene: TRBV15; clone size: -; D gene: TRBD1; CDR3 protein: ATSRVTGDTEAF
V gene: TRBV20-1; clone size: -; D gene: -; CDR3 protein: SGAPNTEAF
V gene: TRBV7-6; clone size: -; D gene: -; CDR3 protein: ASSLLWGDEQY
V gene: TRBV28; clone size: -; D gene: -; CDR3 protein: ASSSGAF
V gene: TRBV5-6; clone size: -; D gene: TRBD1; CDR3 protein: ASSFGIGGSPLH
V gene: TRBV19; clone size: -; D gene: -; CDR3 protein: ASSLRGMGTDTQY
V gene: TRBV9; clone size: -; D gene: -; CDR3 protein: ASSAQVLNEQF
V gene: TRBV27; clone size: -; D gene: -; CDR3 protein: ASSLSPVNSYNEQF
V gene: TRBV14; clone size: once; D gene: -; CDR3 protein: ASSQSLGGVAQETQY
V gene: TRBV29-1; clone size: -; D gene: TRBD1; CDR3 protein: SVIATGQGSYEQY
V gene: TRBV14; clone size: -; D gene: -; CDR3 protein: ASSQKGIREPRAF
V gene: TRBV2; clone size: -; D gene: -; CDR3 protein: ASSEHGLMAEQY